What follows are 25 T cell receptor beta chains derived from one specimen sequenced in a study of CD8+CD57+ T cells in acquired aplastic anemia. According to the study, genomic DNA was the template for TCR beta VDJ and CDR3 profiling. TCRdb re-analysed the reads in MiXCR, keeping a single row per CDR3 protein. The top ten hold 1.8% of the sample, which has fewer than 200,000 distinct CDR3 sequences, approximately 48% seen once. Sequenced patients had shown CD8+CD57+ cell expansion by flow cytometry. The sequencing sample was made of sorted CD4+, CD8+, or CD8+CD57+ T cells (not recorded which) from PBMCs. Receptors originate from a human donor with aplastic anemia.

The rearrangement links TRBV10-2 to TRBJ2-5; 7 nucleotides line up with TRBD2. J lost 5 bases, V lost 11 bases, and 11 bases had no gene match. The length of the CDR3 is 13 residues. Germline V gene data show CDR1 as WSHSY and CDR2 as SAAADI. CDR3 sequence reads: CAAGAGTRETQYF. The DNA of the CDR3 is TGCGCCGCAGGAGCGGGGACGAGGGAGACCCAGTACTTC.

This clonotype has a count of ten or more. The chain combines TRBV5-1 with TRBJ2-3; D may be TRBD1 (6 bases). Germline CDR1 is SGHRS and CDR2 is YFSETQ. The V end was cut by 2 bases, the J end by 5 bases, with 12 bases between. The CDR3 covers 14 residues. DNA of the CDR3: TGCGCCAGCAGCTTACAGGGTAGGCTAGATACGCAGTATTTT. Its protein product is CASSLQGRLDTQYF.

This clonotype was counted ten times or more. The gene calls are TRBV12-3 or TRBV12-4 and TRBJ2-6; D perhaps matches TRBD1 (6 bases). The length of the CDR3 is 17 residues. V shed 2 bases and J shed 2 bases, with 13 bases lying between them. The CDR3 protein is CASSLIAGVTGANVLTF. The CDR3 coding sequence is TGTGCCAGCAGTTTAATAGCAGGGGTGACTGGGGCCAACGTCCTGACTTTC.

This clonotype was picked up many times. This chain joins TRBV7-6 and TRBJ1-4; D possibly corresponds to TRBD1 (6 bases). CDR3 length: 17 amino acids. Germline loops: CDR1 SGHVS, CDR2 FNYEAQ. V gave up 5 bases and J gave up 7 bases, with 23 bases separating them. The CDR3: CASSPPSRRGGGEKLFF. As DNA, the CDR3 is TGTGCCAGCAGCCCCCCCTCCCGGAGGGGAGGGGGTGAAAAACTGTTTTTT.

The table lists this clonotype with many counts. The chain uses TRBV11-1 and TRBJ2-6; D is unclear. Germline CDR1 is SGHAT and CDR2 is FQDESV (reference sequence). The CDR3 runs 14 residues. V lost 6 bases to trimming and J lost 0 bases, with 6 bases between them. The CDR3 nucleotides read TGTGCCAGCAGTCGGCGCTCTGGGGCCAACGTCCTGACTTTC. Encoded protein: CASSRRSGANVLTF. The full variable domain, with the rest looked up from reference TRBV11-1 and TRBJ2-6, is EAEVAQSPRYKITEKSQAVAFWCDPISGHATLYWYRQILGQGPELLVQFQDESVVDDSQLPKDRFSAERLKGVDSTLKIQPAELGDSAMYLCASSRRSGANVLTFGAGSRLTVL.

This clonotype was seen many times. This chain joins TRBV20-1 and TRBJ2-7; TRBD2 agrees at 15 bases. Germline V CDR1 and CDR2: DFQATT, SNEGSKA (reference sequence). The trim removed 6 bases at V and 2 bases at J, leaving 5 bases unmatched. This CDR3 comprises 15 residues. The CDR3 reads CSAAGLAGGTYEQYF. CDR3 coding DNA: TGCAGTGCGGCGGGACTAGCGGGGGGAACCTACGAGCAGTACTTC.

This clonotype was recorded at least ten times. The rearrangement links TRBV20-1 to TRBJ1-2; no definite D call. The CDR3 totals 15 residues. V lost 0 bases to trimming and J lost 0 bases, with 11 bases between them. Germline CDR1 DFQATT, CDR2 SNEGSKA (reference sequence). The CDR3 is CSARDRDTANYGYTF. The CDR3 bases are TGCAGTGCTAGAGATCGCGACACCGCTAACTATGGCTACACCTTC.

CDR3 region: CASSPPGLAASYEQYF. In DNA form, the CDR3 reads TGTGCCAGCAGTCCCCCGGGGCTAGCGGCTTCCTACGAGCAGTACTTC. The V gene is TRBV28, the J gene TRBJ2-7; 7 bases map to TRBD2. J gave up 1 base and V 5 bases, and 11 bases lay outside the gene matches. There are 16 residues in the CDR3. Germline V lookup: CDR1 MDHEN, CDR2 SYDVKM. The full variable domain, rest sourced from reference TRBV28 and TRBJ2-7, is DVKVTQSSRYLVKRTGEKVFLECVQDMDHENMFWYRQDPGLGLRLIYFSYDVKMKEKGDIPEGYSVSREKKERFSLILESASTNQTSMYLCASSPPGLAASYEQYFGPGTRLTVT.

Note on this clonotype: No conserved phenylalanine or tryptophan is present at the end of the CDR3, so a read error is the likely explanation. The chain is built from TRBV20-1 and TRBJ2-7, with D perhaps matching TRBD1 (5 bases). This CDR3 is built from 14 residues. The germline V gene has CDR1 DFQATT and CDR2 SNEGSKA (reference sequence). The germline V and J ends were trimmed by 2 bases and 2 bases, with 13 bases remaining between them. CDR3 residues: CSARFQGGPYEQYL. The CDR3 DNA reads as TGCAGTGCTAGATTTCAGGGTGGTCCCTACGAGCAGTACTTA.

This chain uses TRBV27 with TRBJ1-3; D remains ambiguous. This CDR3 is built from 13 residues. CDR1 is MNHEY and CDR2 is SMNVEV in the germline V gene (reference sequence). V shed 6 bases and J shed 0 bases, with 6 bases lying between them. CDR3 sequence (DNA): TGTGCCAGCAGATTGAGCTCTGGAAACACCATATATTTT. It codes for CASRLSSGNTIYF.

The V gene is TRBV20-1, the J gene TRBJ1-2; tentatively, D is TRBD1 (5 bases). The germline V gene has CDR1 DFQATT and CDR2 SNEGSKA (reference sequence). The CDR3 runs to 17 residues. The V and J ends lost 0 bases and 8 bases respectively, with 25 bases between them. CDR3 sequence reads: CSARDGTRPSRGSGYTF. CDR3 bases: TGCAGTGCTAGAGACGGGACTCGACCATCAAGAGGATCGGGCTACACCTTC.

The genes are TRBV2 and TRBJ2-1; TRBD2 agrees at 10 bases. The germline CDR1 and CDR2 sequences are SNHLY and FYNNEI. This CDR3 spans 14 amino acids. Germline trimming cut 6 bases from V and 9 bases from J; bases unmatched to any gene: 8. The CDR3: CASRSGGAAGEQFF. The CDR3 DNA sequence: TGTGCCAGCAGGAGCGGGGGGGCCGCGGGTGAGCAGTTCTTC.

Only a few counts were recorded for this clonotype. V usage is TRBV29-1 and J usage is TRBJ2-7; 8 positions agree with TRBD1. Germline V gene sequence: CDR1 SQVTM, CDR2 ANQGSEA. V lost 8 bases to trimming and J lost 9 bases; unmatched junction nucleotides: 15. This CDR3 is 13 amino acids long. The CDR3 DNA reads as TGCAGCTTCACCGGGACAGGCCTTTTTGGGCAGTACTTC. It translates to CSFTGTGLFGQYF.

The chain's CDR3 is CASVAELNTEAFF. In DNA, the CDR3 is TGTGCCAGCGTTGCAGAGTTGAACACTGAAGCTTTCTTT. The genes are TRBV2 and TRBJ1-1; D not resolved. Trimming left V 8 bases short and J 0 bases short, with 10 bases between. The CDR3 totals 13 residues. Germline V CDR1 and CDR2: SNHLY, FYNNEI. Using reference TRBV2 and TRBJ1-1 for the parts outside the CDR3, the full variable domain is EPEVTQTPSHQVTQMGQEVILRCVPISNHLYFYWYRQILGQKVEFLVSFYNNEISEKSEIFDDQFSVERPDGSNFTLKIRSTKLEDSAMYFCASVAELNTEAFFGQGTRLTVV.

The chain recombines TRBV5-1 with TRBJ2-1; D uncertain. Deletions cut 0 bases from V and 10 bases from J, with 5 bases between. The CDR3 consists of 11 residues. CDR1 and CDR2 from the germline V gene are SGHRS and YFSETQ. In nucleotides, the CDR3 is TGCGCCAGCAGCTTGGGGCTAGAGCAGTTCTTC. It is translated as CASSLGLEQFF.

This clonotype appeared many times. The J gene is TRBJ2-7, the V gene TRBV12-3 or TRBV12-4; 9 bases match TRBD2. The CDR3 spans 15 residues. V shed 7 bases and J 2 bases; nucleotides not matched to a gene: 9. CDR3 DNA sequence: TGTGCCAGCAAGTTTAGCGGGAGTTCGGCCTACGAGCAGTACTTC. It translates to CASKFSGSSAYEQYF.

The V gene is TRBV20-1, the J gene TRBJ1-2; tentatively, D is TRBD1 (6 bases). The CDR3 has 13 amino acids. Trimming took 0 bases from V and 4 from J, leaving 9 bases between them. CDR1 is DFQATT, CDR2 SNEGSKA, per germline (reference sequence). The CDR3 DNA reads TGCAGTGCTAGAGATGGAGGGGGCTATGGCTACACCTTC. Translating gives CSARDGGGYGYTF.

In this sample, this clonotype turned up many times. V usage is TRBV2 and J usage is TRBJ1-2; the D is unclear. This CDR3 contains 12 residues. V was clipped by 8 bases and J by 2 bases, with 9 bases between them. Germline V CDR1 and CDR2: SNHLY, FYNNEI. DNA of the CDR3: TGTGCCAGCCGAGGAGGGAACTATGGCTACACCTTC. Encoded protein: CASRGGNYGYTF.

The V and J genes are TRBV11-2 and TRBJ2-6, with D unclear. The CDR3 is 18 residues long. V lost 0 bases and J 1 base, leaving 13 bases between the germline ends. Per germline, CDR1 SGHAT and CDR2 FQNNGV. CDR3 nucleotide sequence: TGTGCCAGCAGCTTAGATCCGGGTGGGTATTCTGGGGCCAACGTCCTGACTTTC. Translated: CASSLDPGGYSGANVLTF.

This clonotype was counted many times. The chain joins TRBV19 to TRBJ1-5; a weak D match, TRBD1 (5 bases). The CDR3 totals 14 residues. Germline V CDR1 and CDR2: LNHDA, SQIVND (reference sequence). Trimming took off 10 bases at V and 3 bases at J, with 16 bases between the two ends. CDR3 nucleotides: TGTGCCACCTCGTTAGGGGTACACAATCAGCCCCAGCATTTT. Amino acid sequence: CATSLGVHNQPQHF.

The chain is built from TRBV29-1 and TRBJ2-6; 15 bases are shared with TRBD2. This CDR3 contains 16 residues. CDR1 and CDR2 (germline): SQVTM, ANQGSEA. V lost 6 bases and J lost 2; bases outside the gene matches: 2. CDR3 sequence reads: CSVGTSGRTGANVLTF. The CDR3 DNA reads TGCAGCGTCGGGACTAGCGGGAGGACTGGGGCCAACGTCCTGACTTTC.

This clonotype was observed many times. The chain couples TRBV5-6 to TRBJ2-3; D tentatively fits TRBD1 or TRBD2 (5 bases each). The V end lost 0 bases, the J end lost 1 base, and 9 bases lay between the germline ends. Germline V CDR1 and CDR2: SGHDT, YYEEEE. The CDR3 loop spans 15 amino acids. This CDR3 is CASSLAWDRTDTQYF. The DNA of the CDR3 is TGTGCCAGCAGCTTGGCTTGGGACCGCACAGATACGCAGTATTTT.

A word on this clonotype: A much larger clone lies a single base off, so this may be a read error. J is TRBJ1-4 and V is TRBV4-3; D is ambiguous. Germline assignment: CDR1 LGHNA and CDR2 YSLEER. The ends were cut back, 4 bases at V and 10 bases at J, with 16 bases in the middle. This CDR3 is built from 14 residues. The CDR3 loop reads CASSPSPGWGKLFF. The CDR3 DNA sequence: TGCGCCAGCAGCCCAAGCCCCGGGTGGGGAAAACTGTTTTTT.

The rearrangement uses TRBV30 and TRBJ1-3, with D possibly TRBD1 on 5 matching bases. Germline lookup yields CDR1 GTSNPN and CDR2 SVGIG (reference sequence). The V end was cut by 0 bases, the J end by 0 bases, with 12 bases between. The CDR3 is made up of 16 amino acids. The CDR3 nucleotides read TGTGCCTGGAGTGTAGTCGGGGCCATCTCTGGAAACACCATATATTTT. Amino acid sequence: CAWSVVGAISGNTIYF.

This clonotype has at least ten counts. The chain recombines TRBV9 with TRBJ2-1; TRBD1 aligns across 10 bases. CDR1 is SGDLS, CDR2 YYNGEE, per germline. V shed 0 bases, J shed 6 bases, and the junction held 9 bases outside the gene matches. The CDR3 runs 17 residues. CDR3 residues: CASSVAPTGTGANEQFF. CDR3 coding DNA: TGTGCCAGCAGCGTAGCTCCAACCGGGACAGGGGCCAATGAGCAGTTCTTC.